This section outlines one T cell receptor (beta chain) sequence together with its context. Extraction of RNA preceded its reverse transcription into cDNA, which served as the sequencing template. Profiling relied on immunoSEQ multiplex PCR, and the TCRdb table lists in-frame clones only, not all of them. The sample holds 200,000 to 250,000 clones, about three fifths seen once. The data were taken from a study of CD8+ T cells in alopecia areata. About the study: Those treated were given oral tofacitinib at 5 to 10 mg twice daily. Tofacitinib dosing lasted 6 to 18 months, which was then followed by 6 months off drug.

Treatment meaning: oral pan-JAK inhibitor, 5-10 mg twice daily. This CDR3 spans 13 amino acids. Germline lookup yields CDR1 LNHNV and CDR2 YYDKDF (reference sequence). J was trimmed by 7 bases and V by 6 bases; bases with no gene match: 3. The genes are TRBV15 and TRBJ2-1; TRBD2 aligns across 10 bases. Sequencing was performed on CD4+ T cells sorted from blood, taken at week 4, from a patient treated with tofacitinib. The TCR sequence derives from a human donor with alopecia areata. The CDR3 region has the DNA TGTGCCACCAGGGCTAGCGGGGGTAATGAGCAGTTCTTC. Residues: CATRASGGNEQFF.